Each of the 31 T cell receptor beta chains below was sequenced from the same sample in a study of regulatory T cells in long-lasting Graves disease. Sample time point: persistent/refractory GD, antithyroid drugs over 5 years with positive TRAb. Extracted RNA from PBMCs served as the source of the TCR library. Arm-PCR of CDR3 regions and iRepertoire HTBI primers were the basis on which TCR beta libraries were built. One entry per CDR3 protein results from TCRdb running MiXCR on the multiplex PCR reads. The sample has approximately 690,000 distinct CDR3 sequences; about 32% are singletons. The specimen was peripheral blood mononuclear cells (PBMCs), collected when the disease was refractory, from a patient treated with antithyroid drugs. The source of these receptors is a female donor with Graves disease.

The chain combines TRBV24-1 with TRBJ2-2, with no clear D. The germline V and J ends were trimmed by 0 bases and 4 bases, with 2 bases remaining between them. Germline V gives CDR1 KGHDR, CDR2 SFDVKD. This CDR3 is built from 13 residues. The DNA of the CDR3 is TGTGCCACCAGTGATTTGGGCACCGGGGAGCTGTTTTTT. It translates to CATSDLGTGELFF.

The chain is built from TRBV7-2 and TRBJ2-7; 10 bases align to TRBD1. Per germline, CDR1 SGHTA and CDR2 FQGNSA. The J segment lost 5 bases and the V segment lost 5 bases, leaving 12 bases of the junction unmatched. The CDR3 spans 16 residues. In nucleotides, the CDR3 is TGTGCCAGCAGCCCTATCGCCGGGACAGGGGTCCACGAGCAGTACTTC. Amino acids: CASSPIAGTGVHEQYF.

J is TRBJ1-5 and V is TRBV19; 8 nucleotides line up with TRBD1. Trimming took 3 bases from V and 7 from J; bases not matched to a gene: 5. The CDR3 length is 14 residues. The germline V gene encodes CDR1 LNHDA and CDR2 SQIVND (reference sequence). The CDR3 region has the DNA TGTGCCAGTAGTATCGACAGGGGTGGCCAGCCCCAGCATTTT. This sequence encodes CASSIDRGGQPQHF.

This clonotype came up a few times. The chain joins TRBV12-3 or TRBV12-4 to TRBJ2-4; TRBD1 or TRBD2 may be the D gene (7 bases each). CDR3 length equals 18 residues. Deletions cut 6 bases from V and 0 bases from J, with 21 bases between. The CDR3 region is CASRGPGGAILAKNIQYF. CDR3 sequence (DNA): TGTGCCAGCAGGGGGCCAGGGGGGGCAATACTAGCCAAAAACATTCAGTACTTC.

The chain couples TRBV27 to TRBJ1-6, with 7 bases identical to TRBD1. Unmatched junction bases numbered 12, after V lost 4 bases and J lost 0 bases. CDR1 MNHEY and CDR2 SMNVEV come from the germline V gene (reference sequence). There are 19 residues in the CDR3. CDR3 sequence: CASSSRDRNPSSYNSPLHF. The DNA of the CDR3 is TGTGCCAGCAGTTCCCGGGACAGAAATCCGAGCTCCTATAATTCACCCCTCCACTTT.

This clonotype was counted a few times. This chain links TRBV20-1 with TRBJ2-5, with TRBD2 matching 8 bases. Losses at the gene ends were 6 bases for V and 7 bases for J; bases not matched to a gene: 10. The CDR3 is 13 residues long. Germline CDR1 is DFQATT and CDR2 is SNEGSKA (reference sequence). The CDR3 loop reads CSAVGLAGSTQYF. As DNA, the CDR3 is TGCAGTGCCGTGGGGCTAGCGGGCTCGACCCAGTACTTC.

This clonotype was recorded at least ten times. A read error may produce the germline difference seen at one junction end. J is TRBJ1-1 and V is TRBV5-1; 7 bases line up with TRBD1. The CDR3 is 14 amino acids. Germline V gene lookup returns CDR1 SGHRS and CDR2 YFSETQ. CDR3 nucleotides: TGTGCCAGCAGCTTGAACAGGGGTAACACTGAAGCTTTCTTT. Protein sequence: CASSLNRGNTEAFF.

This clonotype came up a few times. The chain recombines TRBV28 with TRBJ1-3; unclear D gene. This CDR3 has 14 residues. CDR1 is MDHEN, CDR2 SYDVKM, per germline. V was pared by 2 bases and J by 5 bases, with 10 bases between. The CDR3 reads CASSLPSLRNTIYF. Written as DNA, the CDR3 is TGTGCCAGCAGTTTACCCAGCCTGCGAAACACCATATATTTT. Variable domain in full (rest from reference TRBV28 and TRBJ1-3): DVKVTQSSRYLVKRTGEKVFLECVQDMDHENMFWYRQDPGLGLRLIYFSYDVKMKEKGDIPEGYSVSREKKERFSLILESASTNQTSMYLCASSLPSLRNTIYFGEGSWLTVV.

This rearrangement joins TRBV6-9 to TRBJ1-5; 7 nucleotides match TRBD1. Germline CDR1 MNHGY, CDR2 SVAAGI. The V gene end was trimmed by 4 bases and the J gene end by 0 bases; junction bases not matched to a gene: 12. CDR3 size: 18 residues. The CDR3 reads CASSSNDRARYSNQPQHF. The CDR3 bases are TGTGCCAGCAGTTCCAACGACAGGGCCAGGTATAGCAATCAGCCCCAGCATTTT.

The chain links TRBV7-9 to TRBJ2-2; no clear D. Germline CDR1 is SEHNR and CDR2 is FQNEAQ (reference sequence). Trimming shortened V by 4 bases and J by 4 bases, and 7 bases separated the two germline ends. CDR3 length: 13 residues. Here the CDR3 reads CASSSAATGELFF. CDR3 nucleotides: TGTGCCAGCAGCTCCGCAGCCACCGGGGAGCTGTTTTTT.

A few counts support this clonotype. This sequence joins TRBV6-2 or TRBV6-3 and TRBJ2-2; D is ambiguous. The V end was cut by 6 bases, the J end by 7 bases, with 12 bases between. CDR3 size: 13 residues. Germline V gene data show CDR1 as MNHEY and CDR2 as SVGEGT. DNA for the CDR3: TGTGCCAGCAGCCCCTCGCGCCTCGGGGAGCTGTTTTTT. This gives the protein CASSPSRLGELFF.

The chain combines TRBV19 with TRBJ2-5, with D possibly being TRBD2 (5 bases). Looked up from germline, CDR1 is LNHDA and CDR2 is SQIVND (reference sequence). The CDR3 spans 12 residues. Trimming left V 4 bases short and J 11 bases short, with 14 bases between. For the CDR3, the DNA is TGTGCCAGTAGTACCCCTTCGGGGTCACAGTACTTC. Protein: CASSTPSGSQYF.

The chain carries TRBV20-1 and TRBJ1-2; D might be TRBD1 (5 bases). The CDR3 contains 13 residues. V was cut by 6 bases and J by 3 bases, with 14 bases left in between. In germline, CDR1 is DFQATT, CDR2 SNEGSKA (reference sequence). The DNA of the CDR3 is TGCAGTGCGAGCCCAGGGTTGCACTATGGCTACACCTTC. It is translated as CSASPGLHYGYTF.

In its sample, this clonotype was seen many times. The rearrangement links TRBV6-1 to TRBJ2-7; the match to TRBD2 covers 12 bases. The CDR3 length is 15 residues. Germline V CDR1 and CDR2: MNHNS, SASEGT. The trim removed 3 bases at V and 5 bases at J, leaving 5 bases unmatched. The CDR3 DNA reads TGTGCCAGCAGTGAGTCGACTAGCGGGAGCGACGAGCAGTACTTC. Its protein is CASSESTSGSDEQYF.

This chain links TRBV6-2 or TRBV6-3 with TRBJ1-3; 10 nucleotides agree with TRBD1. Germline V gives CDR1 MNHEY, CDR2 SVGEGT. V lost 5 bases to trimming and J lost 4 bases; unmatched junction nucleotides: 8. The CDR3 extends over 16 amino acids. The CDR3 reads CASSQPTGGGGNTIYF. The CDR3 nucleotides read TGTGCCAGCAGTCAACCGACAGGGGGCGGCGGAAACACCATATATTTT.

The CDR3 DNA is TGTGCCAGCAGCTGGGGGGGTAACAGGTATGGGACTGAAGCTTTCTTT. Encoded protein: CASSWGGNRYGTEAFF. V and J are TRBV5-4 and TRBJ1-1; D may be TRBD1 (5 bases). With 3 bases removed from V and 5 bases from J, the gap between germline ends came to 20 bases. The germline V gene encodes CDR1 SGHNT and CDR2 YYREEE (reference sequence). The CDR3 has 16 amino acids.

This chain uses TRBV29-1 with TRBJ1-1; TRBD1 might be the D (6 bases). The V end was cut by 7 bases, the J end by 8 bases, with 17 bases between. This CDR3 region has 12 residues. The germline gives CDR1 SQVTM, CDR2 ANQGSEA. The CDR3 sequence is CSGENRVGEAFF. The CDR3 DNA is TGCAGCGGGGAGAACAGGGTGGGGGAAGCTTTCTTT.

This clonotype has a single count. The chain couples TRBV2 to TRBJ1-5; TRBD1 matches at 9 bases. The germline V gene encodes CDR1 SNHLY and CDR2 FYNNEI. The V and J ends lost 3 bases and 6 bases, in that order; junction bases with no gene match: 3. There are 14 residues in the CDR3. CDR3 amino acids: CASSDDRGVQPQHF. CDR3 in DNA: TGTGCCAGCAGTGACGACAGGGGGGTTCAGCCCCAGCATTTT.

There are a few counts of this clonotype. The chain employs TRBV20-1 and TRBJ1-5; TRBD1 matches at 10 bases. CDR3 length: 14 amino acids. Looked up from germline, CDR1 is DFQATT and CDR2 is SNEGSKA (reference sequence). Trimming removed 5 bases from V and 4 bases from J; junction bases left unmatched: 5. The CDR3, as DNA: TGCAGTGCTTCGGGACAGGGGTCGAATCAGCCCCAGCATTTT. It is translated as CSASGQGSNQPQHF.

Comment on this clonotype: It may be a read error: a sequence one base away is much more abundant. Because the CDR3 is missing its conserved closing phenylalanine or tryptophan, this is likely a read error. J is TRBJ1-1 and V is TRBV2; D possibly corresponds to TRBD1 (6 bases). Trimming took off 9 bases at V and 1 base at J, with 12 bases between the two ends. CDR1 SNHLY and CDR2 FYNNEI come from the germline V gene. There are 13 residues in the CDR3. The CDR3 sequence: CASHPRGNTEAFL. The DNA for the CDR3 is TGTGCCAGTCATCCCAGGGGGAACACTGAAGCTTTCCTT.

This clonotype was detected ten times or more. The DNA of the CDR3 is TGTGCCAGCAGGGCCTGGGGGGAGGACTATGGCTACACCTTC. It yields the protein CASRAWGEDYGYTF. The chain joins TRBV2 to TRBJ1-2; D is perhaps TRBD1 (5 bases). Germline CDR1 is SNHLY and CDR2 is FYNNEI. V shed 6 bases and J shed 3 bases, with 14 bases lying between them. This CDR3 is built from 14 residues.

This clonotype was seen only a few times. The genes are TRBV7-9 and TRBJ1-5; D call uncertain. V was cut by 2 bases and J by 7 bases, with 12 bases left in between. The germline V gene encodes CDR1 SEHNR and CDR2 FQNEAQ (reference sequence). The CDR3 totals 14 residues. The CDR3 loop is CASSLNAPGQPQHF. The CDR3, as DNA: TGTGCCAGCAGCTTAAACGCCCCGGGCCAGCCCCAGCATTTT.

The rearrangement uses TRBV29-1 and TRBJ1-4; D is uncertain. V was cut by 4 bases and J by 4 bases, with 10 bases left in between. CDR1 and CDR2 (germline): SQVTM, ANQGSEA. The CDR3 is made up of 13 amino acids. This CDR3 is CSVGQSVNEKLFF. CDR3 bases: TGCAGCGTTGGTCAGAGCGTTAATGAAAAACTGTTTTTT.

This sequence joins TRBV19 and TRBJ1-4; 7 nucleotides agree with TRBD1. J lost 5 bases, V lost 11 bases, and 14 bases had no gene match. CDR1 is LNHDA and CDR2 is SQIVND in the germline V gene (reference sequence). This CDR3 has 15 amino acids. For the CDR3, the DNA is TGTGCCTCATCTCCTAGAGCAGGGGGAAATGAAAAACTGTTTTTT. Its protein product is CASSPRAGGNEKLFF.

Of note for this clonotype: Germline and junction disagree at one end, which may indicate a read error. The rearrangement links TRBV2 to TRBJ2-1, with D perhaps matching TRBD1 (5 bases). Germline V gives CDR1 SNHLY, CDR2 FYNNEI. This CDR3 is built from 15 residues. The CDR3 loop is CAGSQEQESYNEQFF. Here the CDR3 DNA reads TGTGCCGGCAGTCAAGAACAGGAGTCCTACAATGAGCAGTTCTTC.

V and J are TRBV10-2 and TRBJ1-1; tentative D call: TRBD1 (5 bases). V lost 6 bases to trimming and J lost 1 base, with 9 bases between them. This CDR3 comprises 13 residues. Per germline, CDR1 WSHSY and CDR2 SAAADI. The CDR3 sequence is CASRDTGNTEAFF. Written as DNA, the CDR3 is TGCGCCAGCAGAGATACAGGGAACACTGAAGCTTTCTTT.

This chain joins TRBV13 and TRBJ2-7; 8 nucleotides line up with TRBD1. CDR3 size: 15 residues. CDR1 is PRHDT and CDR2 is FYEKMQ in the germline V gene (reference sequence). With V trimmed by 0 bases and J by 7 bases, 8 bases remained unmatched. The CDR3 sequence is CASSLGRQGMGEQYF. CDR3 DNA sequence: TGTGCCAGCAGCTTAGGAAGACAGGGGATGGGGGAGCAGTACTTC.

This clonotype was counted many times. The V and J genes are TRBV11-2 and TRBJ2-7; 9 bases agree with TRBD1. Trimming removed 1 base from V and 2 bases from J; junction bases left unmatched: 6. The CDR3 has 16 amino acids. CDR1 and CDR2 from the germline V gene are SGHAT and FQNNGV. The CDR3 here is CASSLVRQGGTYEQYF. The CDR3 nucleotides read TGTGCCAGCAGCTTAGTTAGACAGGGGGGGACCTACGAGCAGTACTTC.

The sample holds one count of this clonotype. DNA of the CDR3: TGCGCCAGCAGCTTGGGGACAGGGGCCGGGGAGCTGTTTTTT. Protein sequence: CASSLGTGAGELFF. The chain couples TRBV5-1 to TRBJ2-2, with 9 bases aligning to TRBD1. The CDR3 has 14 amino acids. Germline CDR1 reads SGHRS; CDR2 reads YFSETQ. V shed 0 bases and J 6 bases; nucleotides not matched to a gene: 0.

The V gene is TRBV7-9, the J gene TRBJ2-2; D might be TRBD2 (6 bases). V was trimmed by 5 bases and J by 2 bases, leaving 15 bases between them. Germline loops: CDR1 SEHNR, CDR2 FQNEAQ (reference sequence). The CDR3 is 16 residues long. CDR3 sequence: CASSPMSGSNTGELFF. The CDR3 DNA follows: TGTGCCAGCAGCCCCATGTCCGGGAGCAACACCGGGGAGCTGTTTTTT.

The chain employs TRBV6-5 and TRBJ1-6, with a possible D match to TRBD1 (5 bases). The CDR3 totals 13 residues. V gave up 2 bases and J gave up 9 bases, with 8 bases separating them. Per germline, CDR1 MNHEY and CDR2 SVGAGI. The CDR3 DNA reads as TGTGCCAGCAGTTACCGCAGGGCTTCACCCCTCCACTTT. This translates into CASSYRRASPLHF.